These T cell receptor beta chains were read from a single sample in a study of a mutant IDH1 vaccine in newly diagnosed glioma. Here immunoSEQ multiplex PCR was the method, and the copy in TCRdb shows in-frame clones only, minus some. The repertoire consists of approximately 44,000 clones, with 76% occurring once and the leading ten covering 12%. These receptors are not linked to any known antigen. Material: PBMCs, obtained from a glioma patient whose treatment included an IDH1 peptide vaccine. The receptors here all came from a middle-aged man with glioma. The CDR3 runs from the conserved cysteine through the conserved F or W. D genes are given only for firm matches. Expanded clones are given a class, and other clones once, few, many or no size at all.

V: TRBV9; size: .; J: TRBJ2-1; D: TRBD2; CDR3: CASSGVLAGDNEQFF; DNA: TGTGCCAGCAGCGGCGTCCTAGCGGGCGACAATGAGCAGTTCTTC
V: TRBV9; size: .; J: TRBJ2-1; D: .; CDR3: CASSRDNNEQFF; DNA: TGTGCCAGCAGTCGGGACAACAATGAGCAGTTCTTC
V: TRBV6-6; size: many; J: TRBJ1-2; D: .; CDR3: CASSSQQKTNYGYTF; DNA: TGTGCCAGCAGTTCCCAACAGAAAACTAACTATGGCTACACCTTC
V: TRBV7-8; size: .; J: TRBJ1-5; D: .; CDR3: CASSPGGNQPQHF; DNA: TGTGCCAGCAGCCCGGGAGGCAATCAGCCCCAGCATTTT
V: TRBV10-2; size: .; J: TRBJ2-7; D: .; CDR3: CASQTITYEQYF; DNA: TGCGCCAGCCAGACTATCACCTACGAGCAGTACTTC
V: TRBV6-1; size: .; J: TRBJ2-1; D: TRBD2; CDR3: CASFMGGGKGEQFF; DNA: TGTGCCAGCTTCATGGGCGGGGGAAAGGGTGAGCAGTTCTTC
V: TRBV11-3; size: .; J: TRBJ1-1; D: .; CDR3: CASSFSGWEMDTEAFF; DNA: TGTGCCAGCAGCTTCTCAGGGTGGGAGATGGACACTGAAGCTTTCTTT
V: TRBV15; size: .; J: TRBJ2-1; D: TRBD1; CDR3: CATSIRRQGGREQFF; DNA: TGTGCCACCAGCATCCGGCGACAGGGTGGGCGTGAGCAGTTCTTC
V: TRBV4-3; size: many; J: TRBJ2-2; D: TRBD1; CDR3: CASLDRDDGELFF; DNA: TGCGCCAGCCTGGACAGGGATGACGGGGAGCTGTTTTTT
V: TRBV5-1; size: .; J: TRBJ2-7; D: TRBD1; CDR3: CASSLWDSLNYEQYF; DNA: TGCGCCAGCAGCTTGTGGGACAGCTTAAACTACGAGCAGTACTTC
V: TRBV5-8; size: .; J: TRBJ1-5; D: .; CDR3: CASSPRGGNQPQHF; DNA: TGTGCCAGCAGCCCCCGTGGGGGCAATCAGCCCCAGCATTTT
V: TRBV10-2; size: .; J: TRBJ2-7; D: .; CDR3: CASSEMYEQYF; DNA: TGCGCCAGCAGTGAGATGTACGAGCAGTACTTC
V: TRBV28; size: few; J: TRBJ1-3; D: .; CDR3: CASSPLDGSSGNTIYF; DNA: TGTGCCAGCAGTCCCCTAGACGGCAGCTCTGGAAACACCATATATTTT
V: TRBV9; size: .; J: TRBJ2-3; D: TRBD2; CDR3: CASSVLSSGGTDTQYF; DNA: TGTGCCAGCAGCGTATTGTCCAGCGGGGGCACAGATACGCAGTATTTT
V: TRBV14; size: .; J: TRBJ2-6; D: .; CDR3: CASSQQWGANVLTF; DNA: TGTGCCAGCAGCCAACAATGGGGGGCCAACGTCCTGACTTTC
V: TRBV29-1; size: .; J: TRBJ1-2; D: .; CDR3: CSAEGGSGGYTF; DNA: TGCAGCGCCGAGGGTGGATCAGGTGGCTACACCTTC
V: TRBV6-5; size: .; J: TRBJ2-1; D: .; CDR3: CASSYSGGDYNEQFF; DNA: TGTGCCAGCAGTTACTCCGGGGGCGATTACAATGAGCAGTTCTTC
V: TRBV2; size: .; J: TRBJ1-2; D: TRBD1; CDR3: CASSRDRSSYGYTF; DNA: TGTGCCAGCAGTCGGGACAGGTCTAGCTATGGCTACACCTTC
V: TRBV25-1; size: once; J: TRBJ1-6; D: .; CDR3: CASSPGGGRNSPLHF; DNA: TGTGCCAGCAGTCCAGGAGGGGGTCGTAATTCACCCCTCCACTTT
V: TRBV2; size: .; J: TRBJ2-4; D: .; CDR3: CASKSGLYRTKNIQYF; DNA: TGTGCCAGCAAAAGTGGCCTTTACCGGACCAAAAACATTCAGTACTTC
V: TRBV11-2; size: .; J: TRBJ2-7; D: TRBD1; CDR3: CASSSGTAYEQYF; DNA: TGTGCCAGCAGCTCCGGGACAGCCTACGAGCAGTACTTC
V: TRBV6-1; size: .; J: TRBJ1-5; D: .; CDR3: CASTLAWNQPQHF; DNA: TGTGCCAGCACTTTGGCCTGGAATCAGCCCCAGCATTTT
V: TRBV18; size: once; J: TRBJ1-1; D: .; CDR3: CASSAKQNTEAFF; DNA: TGTGCCAGCTCAGCCAAACAGAACACTGAAGCTTTCTTT